The text below deals with one T cell receptor (beta chain). The sample originates from a study of blood T cell repertoires in COVID-19. TCRdb's copy holds only in-frame clones and misses some; the assay was immunoSEQ multiplex PCR. The sample contains over 150,000 clones, just under 90% of which appear only once. The CDR3 spans 14 residues. Germline V gene lookup returns CDR1 LGHNA and CDR2 YNFKEQ. Germline trimming cut 3 bases from V and 5 bases from J; bases unmatched to any gene: 4. The TCR comes from a woman aged 18-29 years who had recovered from COVID-19. This chain connects TRBV4-2 to TRBJ1-2; 9 positions match TRBD1. The sequenced sample consisted of peripheral blood. The CDR3 sequence: CASSHKTGGYGYTF. CDR3 bases: TGTGCCAGCAGCCACAAGACAGGGGGGTATGGCTACACCTTC.